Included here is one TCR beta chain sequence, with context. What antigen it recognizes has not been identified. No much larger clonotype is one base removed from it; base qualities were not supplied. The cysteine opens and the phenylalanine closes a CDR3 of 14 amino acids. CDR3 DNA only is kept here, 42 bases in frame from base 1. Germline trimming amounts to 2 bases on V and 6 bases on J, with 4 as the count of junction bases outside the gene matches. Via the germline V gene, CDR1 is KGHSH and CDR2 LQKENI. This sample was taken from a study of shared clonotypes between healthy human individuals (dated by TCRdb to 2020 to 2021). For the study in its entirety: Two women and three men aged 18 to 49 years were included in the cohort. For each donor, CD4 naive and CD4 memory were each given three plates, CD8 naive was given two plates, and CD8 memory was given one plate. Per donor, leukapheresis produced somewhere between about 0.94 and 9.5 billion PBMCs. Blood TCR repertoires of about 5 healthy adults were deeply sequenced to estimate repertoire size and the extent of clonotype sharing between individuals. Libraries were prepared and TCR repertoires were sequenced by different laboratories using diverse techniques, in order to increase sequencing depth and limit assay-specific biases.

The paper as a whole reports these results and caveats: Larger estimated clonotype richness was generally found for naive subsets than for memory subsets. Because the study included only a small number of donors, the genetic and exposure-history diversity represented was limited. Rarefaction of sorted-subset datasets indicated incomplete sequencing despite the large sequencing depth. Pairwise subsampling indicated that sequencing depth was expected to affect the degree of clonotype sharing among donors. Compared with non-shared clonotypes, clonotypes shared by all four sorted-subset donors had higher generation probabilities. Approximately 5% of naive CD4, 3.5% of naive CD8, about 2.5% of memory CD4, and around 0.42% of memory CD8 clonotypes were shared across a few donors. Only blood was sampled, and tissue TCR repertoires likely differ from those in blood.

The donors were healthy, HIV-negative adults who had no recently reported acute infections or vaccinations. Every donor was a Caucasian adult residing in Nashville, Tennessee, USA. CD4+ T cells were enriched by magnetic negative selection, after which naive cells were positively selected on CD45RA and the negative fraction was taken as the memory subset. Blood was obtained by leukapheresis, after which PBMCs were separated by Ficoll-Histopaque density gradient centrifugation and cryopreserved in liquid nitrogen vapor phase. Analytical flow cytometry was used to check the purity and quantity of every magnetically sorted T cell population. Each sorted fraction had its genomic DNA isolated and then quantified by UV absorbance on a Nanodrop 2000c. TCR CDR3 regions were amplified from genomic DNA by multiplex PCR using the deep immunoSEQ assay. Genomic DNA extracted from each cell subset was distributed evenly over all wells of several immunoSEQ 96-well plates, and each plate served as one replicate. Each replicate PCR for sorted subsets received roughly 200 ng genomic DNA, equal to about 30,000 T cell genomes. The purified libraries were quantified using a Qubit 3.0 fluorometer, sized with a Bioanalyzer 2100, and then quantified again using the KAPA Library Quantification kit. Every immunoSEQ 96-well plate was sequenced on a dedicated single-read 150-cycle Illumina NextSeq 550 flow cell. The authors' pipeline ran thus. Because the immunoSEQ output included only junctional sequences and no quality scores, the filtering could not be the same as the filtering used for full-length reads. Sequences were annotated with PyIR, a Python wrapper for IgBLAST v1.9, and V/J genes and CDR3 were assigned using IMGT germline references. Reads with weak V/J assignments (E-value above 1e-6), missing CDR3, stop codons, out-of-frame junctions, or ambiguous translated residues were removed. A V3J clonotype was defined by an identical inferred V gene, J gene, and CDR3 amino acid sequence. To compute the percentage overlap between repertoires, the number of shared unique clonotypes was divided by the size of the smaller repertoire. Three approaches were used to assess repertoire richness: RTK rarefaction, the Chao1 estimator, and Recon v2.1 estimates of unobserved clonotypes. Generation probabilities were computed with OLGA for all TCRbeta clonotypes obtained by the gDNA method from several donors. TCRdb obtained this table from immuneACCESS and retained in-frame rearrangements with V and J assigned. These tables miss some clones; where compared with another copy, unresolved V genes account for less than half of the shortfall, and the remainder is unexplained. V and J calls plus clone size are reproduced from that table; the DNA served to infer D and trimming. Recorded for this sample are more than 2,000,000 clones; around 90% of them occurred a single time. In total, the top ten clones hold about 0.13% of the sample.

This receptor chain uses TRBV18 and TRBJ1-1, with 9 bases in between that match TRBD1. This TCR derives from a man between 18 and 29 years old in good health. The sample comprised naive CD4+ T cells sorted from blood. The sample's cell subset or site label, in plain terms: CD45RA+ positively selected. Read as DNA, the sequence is TGTGCCAGCTCACCAGGGGGACAGGGCCCTGAAGCTTTCTTT. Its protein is CASSPGGQGPEAFF.